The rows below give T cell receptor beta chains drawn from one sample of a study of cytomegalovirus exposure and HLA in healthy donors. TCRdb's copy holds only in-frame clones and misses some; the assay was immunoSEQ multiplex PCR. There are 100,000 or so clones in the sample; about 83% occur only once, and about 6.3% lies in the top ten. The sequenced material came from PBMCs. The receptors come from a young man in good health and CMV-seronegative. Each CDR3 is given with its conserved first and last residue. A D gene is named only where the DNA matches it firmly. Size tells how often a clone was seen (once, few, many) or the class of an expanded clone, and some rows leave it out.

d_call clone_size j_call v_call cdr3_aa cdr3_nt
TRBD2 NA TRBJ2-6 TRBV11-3 CASSSGGSGANVLTF TGTGCCAGCAGCTCGGGGGGTTCTGGGGCCAACGTCCTGACTTTC
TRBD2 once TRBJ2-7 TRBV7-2 CASSLATSGWGEQYF TGTGCCAGCAGCTTAGCCACTAGCGGGTGGGGCGAGCAGTACTTC
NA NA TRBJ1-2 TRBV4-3 CASSQEGGFNYGYTF TGCGCCAGCAGCCAAGAGGGAGGTTTTAACTATGGCTACACCTTC
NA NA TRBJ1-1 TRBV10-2 CASSQGGTEAFF TGCGCCAGCAGCCAAGGGGGCACTGAAGCTTTCTTT
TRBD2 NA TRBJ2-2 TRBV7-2 CASSTSGMNTGELFF TGTGCCAGCAGCACTAGCGGGATGAACACCGGGGAGCTGTTTTTT
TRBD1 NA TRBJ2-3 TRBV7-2 CASSLYRGTDTQYF TGTGCCAGCAGCTTGTACAGGGGGACAGATACGCAGTATTTT
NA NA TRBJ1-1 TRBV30 CAWSAFRNTEAFF TGTGCCTGGAGTGCATTCAGGAACACTGAAGCTTTCTTT
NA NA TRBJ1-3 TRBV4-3 CASSQEEGRSGNTIYF TGCGCCAGCAGCCAAGAGGAAGGGAGGTCTGGAAACACCATATATTTT
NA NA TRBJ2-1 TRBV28 CASRQGFNEQFF TGTGCCAGCAGACAGGGTTTCAATGAGCAGTTCTTC
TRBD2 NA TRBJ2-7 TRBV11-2 CASSQVAGGDYEQYF TGTGCCAGCAGTCAGGTAGCGGGAGGGGATTACGAGCAGTACTTC
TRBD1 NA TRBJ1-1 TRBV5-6 CASSLKGGPVPQAFF TGTGCCAGCAGCTTGAAAGGGGGCCCTGTTCCCCAAGCTTTCTTT
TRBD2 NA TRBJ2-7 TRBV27 CASSLIAGSYEQYF TGTGCCAGCAGTTTAATAGCGGGATCCTACGAGCAGTACTTC
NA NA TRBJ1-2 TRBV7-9 CASSSTQGLGYGYTF TGTGCCAGCAGCTCAACCCAGGGTCTTGGCTATGGCTACACCTTC
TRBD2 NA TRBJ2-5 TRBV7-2 CASSSTSGGAQYF TGTGCCAGCAGCTCGACTAGCGGGGGGGCCCAGTACTTC
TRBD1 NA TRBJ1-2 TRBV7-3 CASSPSGQGTDGYTF TGTGCCAGCAGCCCCTCGGGACAGGGGACGGATGGCTACACCTTC
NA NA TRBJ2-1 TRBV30 CAWTRSSYNEQFF TGTGCCTGGACGCGAAGCTCCTACAATGAGCAGTTCTTC